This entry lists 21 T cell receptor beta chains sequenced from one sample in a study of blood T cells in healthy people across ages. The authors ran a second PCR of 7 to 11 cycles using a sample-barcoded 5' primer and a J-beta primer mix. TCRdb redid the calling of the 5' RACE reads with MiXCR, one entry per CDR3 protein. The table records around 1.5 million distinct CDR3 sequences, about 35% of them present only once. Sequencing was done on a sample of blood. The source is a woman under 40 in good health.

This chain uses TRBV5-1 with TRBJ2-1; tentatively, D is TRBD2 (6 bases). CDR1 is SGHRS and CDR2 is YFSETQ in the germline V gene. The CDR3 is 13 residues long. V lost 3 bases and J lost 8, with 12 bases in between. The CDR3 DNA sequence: TGCGCCAGCAGCTCGCTAGCGACCGATGAGCAGTTCTTC. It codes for CASSSLATDEQFF.

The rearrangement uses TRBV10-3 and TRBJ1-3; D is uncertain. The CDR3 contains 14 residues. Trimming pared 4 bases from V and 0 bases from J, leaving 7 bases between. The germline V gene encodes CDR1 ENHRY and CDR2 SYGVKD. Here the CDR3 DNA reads TGTGCCATCAGTGCGGGATCCTCTGGAAACACCATATATTTT. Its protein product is CAISAGSSGNTIYF.

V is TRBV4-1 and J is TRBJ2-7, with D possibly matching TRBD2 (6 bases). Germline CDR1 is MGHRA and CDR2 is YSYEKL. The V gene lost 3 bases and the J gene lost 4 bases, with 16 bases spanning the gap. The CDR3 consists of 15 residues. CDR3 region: CASSQLLGGNYEQYF. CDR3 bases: TGCGCCAGCAGCCAGCTCCTCGGGGGTAATTACGAGCAGTACTTC.

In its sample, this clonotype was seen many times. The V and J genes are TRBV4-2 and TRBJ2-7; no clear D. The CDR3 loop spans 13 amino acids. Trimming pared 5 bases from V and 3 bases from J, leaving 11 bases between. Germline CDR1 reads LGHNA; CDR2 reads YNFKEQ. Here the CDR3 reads CASSDVVHYEQYF. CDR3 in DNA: TGTGCCAGCAGCGACGTGGTACACTACGAGCAGTACTTC.

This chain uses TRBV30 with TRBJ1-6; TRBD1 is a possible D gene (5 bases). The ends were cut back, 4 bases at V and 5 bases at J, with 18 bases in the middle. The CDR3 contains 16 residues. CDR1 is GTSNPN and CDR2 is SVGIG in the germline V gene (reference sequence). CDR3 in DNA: TGTGCCTGGACCCCTTTCCAGGGCAGGAATAATTCACCCCTCCACTTT. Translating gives CAWTPFQGRNNSPLHF.

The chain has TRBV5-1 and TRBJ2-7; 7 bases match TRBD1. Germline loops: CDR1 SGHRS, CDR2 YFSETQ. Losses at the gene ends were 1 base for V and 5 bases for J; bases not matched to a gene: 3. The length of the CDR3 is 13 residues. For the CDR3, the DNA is TGCGCCAGCAGCTTGAGGGGGCTTAACGAGCAGTACTTC. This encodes CASSLRGLNEQYF.

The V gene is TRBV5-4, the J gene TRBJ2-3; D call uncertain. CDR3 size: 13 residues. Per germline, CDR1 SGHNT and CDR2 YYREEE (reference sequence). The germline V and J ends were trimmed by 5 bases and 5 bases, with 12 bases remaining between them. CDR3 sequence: CASREGYQDTQYF. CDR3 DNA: TGTGCCAGCAGGGAAGGGTATCAAGATACGCAGTATTTT.

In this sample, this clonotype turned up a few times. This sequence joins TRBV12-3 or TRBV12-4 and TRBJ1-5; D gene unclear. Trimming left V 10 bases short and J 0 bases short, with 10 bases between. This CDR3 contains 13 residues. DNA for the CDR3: TGTGCCACCTCGGCCCATAGCAATCAGCCCCAGCATTTT. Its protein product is CATSAHSNQPQHF.

Written as DNA, the CDR3 is TGCAGTGCTAGAGAGGAGGGAACCTCCTACGAGCAGTACTTC. Residues: CSAREEGTSYEQYF. The rearrangement joins TRBV20-1 to TRBJ2-7; the D gene is possibly TRBD2 (6 bases). The V gene's germline CDR1 is DFQATT and CDR2 SNEGSKA (reference sequence). The CDR3 runs 14 residues. V was clipped by 0 bases and J by 0 bases, with 9 bases between them.

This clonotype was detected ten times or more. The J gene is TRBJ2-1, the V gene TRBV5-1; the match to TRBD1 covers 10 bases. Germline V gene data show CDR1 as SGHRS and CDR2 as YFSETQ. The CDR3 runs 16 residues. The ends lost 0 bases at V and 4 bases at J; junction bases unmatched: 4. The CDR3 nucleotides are TGCGCCAGCAGCTTGGGTGACAGGGGGCAGTACAATGAGCAGTTCTTC. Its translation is CASSLGDRGQYNEQFF.

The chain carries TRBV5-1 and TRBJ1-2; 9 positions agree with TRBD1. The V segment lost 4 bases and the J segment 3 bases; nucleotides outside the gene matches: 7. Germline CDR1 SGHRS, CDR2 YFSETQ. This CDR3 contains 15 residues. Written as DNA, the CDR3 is TGCGCCAGCAGCCTTAGACAGGGGGTAGACTATGGCTACACCTTC. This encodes CASSLRQGVDYGYTF.

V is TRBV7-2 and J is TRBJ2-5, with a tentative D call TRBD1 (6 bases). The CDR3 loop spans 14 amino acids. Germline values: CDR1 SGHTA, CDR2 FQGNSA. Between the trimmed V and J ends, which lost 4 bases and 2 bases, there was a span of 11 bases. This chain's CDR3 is CASSYGTPQETQYF. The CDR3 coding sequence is TGTGCCAGCAGCTACGGGACACCACAAGAGACCCAGTACTTC.

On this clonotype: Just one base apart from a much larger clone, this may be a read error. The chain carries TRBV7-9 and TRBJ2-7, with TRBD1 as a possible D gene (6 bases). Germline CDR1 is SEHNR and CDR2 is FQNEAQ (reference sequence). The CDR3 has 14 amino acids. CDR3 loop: CVSSLVGQTYEQYF. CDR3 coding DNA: TGTGTCAGCAGCTTAGTTGGACAGACCTACGAGCAGTACTTC.

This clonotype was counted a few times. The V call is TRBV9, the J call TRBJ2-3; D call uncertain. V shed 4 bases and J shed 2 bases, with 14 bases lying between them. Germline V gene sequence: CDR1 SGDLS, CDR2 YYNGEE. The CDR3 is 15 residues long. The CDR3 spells CASSPSLRTTDTQYF. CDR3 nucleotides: TGTGCCAGCAGCCCTTCCCTTAGAACCACAGATACGCAGTATTTT.

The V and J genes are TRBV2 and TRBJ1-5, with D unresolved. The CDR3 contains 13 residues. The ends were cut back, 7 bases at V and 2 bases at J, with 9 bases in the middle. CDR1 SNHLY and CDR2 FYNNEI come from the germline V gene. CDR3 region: CASKQFGNQPQHF. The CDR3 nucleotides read TGTGCCAGCAAACAGTTCGGCAATCAGCCCCAGCATTTT.

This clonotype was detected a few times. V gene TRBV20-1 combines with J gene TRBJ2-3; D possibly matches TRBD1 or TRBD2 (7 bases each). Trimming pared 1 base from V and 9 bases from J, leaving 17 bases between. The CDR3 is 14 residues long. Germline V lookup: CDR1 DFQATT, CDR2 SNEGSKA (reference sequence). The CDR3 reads CSARAQGRGETQYF. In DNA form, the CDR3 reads TGCAGTGCTAGAGCACAGGGGAGGGGTGAGACGCAGTATTTT.

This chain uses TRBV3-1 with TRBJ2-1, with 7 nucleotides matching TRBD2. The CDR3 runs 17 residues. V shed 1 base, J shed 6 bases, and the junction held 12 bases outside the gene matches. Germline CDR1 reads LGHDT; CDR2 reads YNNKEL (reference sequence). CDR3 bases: TGTGCCAGCAGCCAAGTTTTGCGGCGGGAGAAGGGCAATGAGCAGTTCTTC. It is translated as CASSQVLRREKGNEQFF.

CDR3 DNA sequence: TGCGCCAGCAGCCTGACTAGCGGGACCTACAAGCAGTACTTC. It codes for CASSLTSGTYKQYF. This chain joins TRBV4-1 and TRBJ2-5; 11 nucleotides line up with TRBD2. Trimming cost V 4 bases and J 11 bases; bases outside gene matches: 9. Germline V gives CDR1 MGHRA, CDR2 YSYEKL. The CDR3 spans 14 residues.

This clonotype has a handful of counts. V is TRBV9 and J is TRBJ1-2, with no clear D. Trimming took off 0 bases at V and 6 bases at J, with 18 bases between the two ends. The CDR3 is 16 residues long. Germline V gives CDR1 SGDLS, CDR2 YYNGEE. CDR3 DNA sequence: TGTGCCAGCAGCGTAGAGACGGCCCTTTTTGATAATGGCTACACCTTC. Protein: CASSVETALFDNGYTF.

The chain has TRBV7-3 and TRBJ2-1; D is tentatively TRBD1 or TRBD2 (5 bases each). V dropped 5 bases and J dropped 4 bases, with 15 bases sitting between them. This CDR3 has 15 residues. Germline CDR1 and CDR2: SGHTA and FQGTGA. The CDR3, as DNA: TGTGCCAGCAGCCCCGAGGGGAGTAGGTACAATGAGCAGTTCTTC. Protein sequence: CASSPEGSRYNEQFF. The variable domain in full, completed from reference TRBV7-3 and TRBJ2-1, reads GAGVSQTPSNKVTEKGKYVELRCDPISGHTALYWYRQSLGQGPEFLIYFQGTGAADDSGLPNDRFFAVRPEGSVSTLKIQRTERGDSAVYLCASSPEGSRYNEQFFGPGTRLTVL.

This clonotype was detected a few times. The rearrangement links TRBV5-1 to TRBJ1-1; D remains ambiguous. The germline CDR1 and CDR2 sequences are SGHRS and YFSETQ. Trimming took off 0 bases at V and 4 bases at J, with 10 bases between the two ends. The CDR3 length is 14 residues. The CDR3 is CASSLDPTGTEAFF. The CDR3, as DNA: TGCGCCAGCAGCTTGGATCCCACGGGCACTGAAGCTTTCTTT.